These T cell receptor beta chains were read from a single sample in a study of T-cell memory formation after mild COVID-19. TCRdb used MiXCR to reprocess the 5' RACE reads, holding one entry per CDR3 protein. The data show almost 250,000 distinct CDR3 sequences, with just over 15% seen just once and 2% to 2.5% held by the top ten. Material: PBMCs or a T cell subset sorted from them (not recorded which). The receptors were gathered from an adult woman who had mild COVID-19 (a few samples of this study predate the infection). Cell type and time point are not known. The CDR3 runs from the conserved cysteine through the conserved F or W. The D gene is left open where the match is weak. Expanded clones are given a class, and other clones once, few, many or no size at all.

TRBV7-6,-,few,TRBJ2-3,TGTGCCAGCAGCTCCGTTCGGTGGGACGCTAGCACAGATACGCAGTATTTT,CASSSVRWDASTDTQYF
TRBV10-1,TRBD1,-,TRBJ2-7,TGCGCCAGCAGTGAGTCGACGGGACAGGGTACCTACGAGCAGTACTTC,CASSESTGQGTYEQYF
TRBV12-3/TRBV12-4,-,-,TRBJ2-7,TGTGCCAGCAGTTTAGTCCGGTCGGCGGGCGAGCAGTACTTC,CASSLVRSAGEQYF
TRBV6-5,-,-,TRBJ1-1,TGTGCCAGCAGGCGGACGGGAGTGAACACTGAAGCTTTCTTT,CASRRTGVNTEAFF
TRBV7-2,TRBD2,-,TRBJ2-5,TGTGCCAGCAGCCCACCTAGCGGGGGAGAGACCCAGTACTTC,CASSPPSGGETQYF
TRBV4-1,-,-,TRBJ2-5,TGCGCCAGCAGCCTCCTGGGAACGAAAAGGGAGACCCAGTACTTC,CASSLLGTKRETQYF
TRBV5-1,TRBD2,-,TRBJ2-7,TGCGCCAGCGATTTCCGGACAGAGGGACTAGCGGGAGGGAAGGGCCCCTACGAGCAGTACTTC,CASDFRTEGLAGGKGPYEQYF
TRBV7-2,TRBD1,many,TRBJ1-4,TGTGCCAGCAGCTTACGCGGGACAGGGAATGAAAAACTGTTTTTT,CASSLRGTGNEKLFF
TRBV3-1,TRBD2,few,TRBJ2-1,TGTGCCAGCAGCCAAGAAGGCGGGAGGGGTATGTTCTTC,CASSQEGGRGMFF
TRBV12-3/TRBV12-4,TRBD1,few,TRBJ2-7,TGTGCCAGCAGGGGACAGGGAAGTACGTACGAGCAGTACTTC,CASRGQGSTYEQYF
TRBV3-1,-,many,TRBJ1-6,TGTGCCAGCAGCCAAGGGAATTCACCCCTCCACTTT,CASSQGNSPLHF
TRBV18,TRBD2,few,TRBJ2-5,TGTGCCAGCTCACCACCTCGCGGGGGGGCAGAGACCCAGTACTTC,CASSPPRGGAETQYF
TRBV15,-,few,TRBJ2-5,TGTGCCACCAGCACCTCGACAGGGAGGGGTCAAGAGACCCAGTACTTC,CATSTSTGRGQETQYF
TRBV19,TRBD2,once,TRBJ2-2,TGTGCCAGTAGTATCGGGTTCGGTCTAGCGGGAGTTTCCGGGGAGCTGTTTTTT,CASSIGFGLAGVSGELFF
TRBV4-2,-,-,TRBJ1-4,TGTGCCAGCAGCCAAGGGCAGGGCTCTGAAAAACTGTTTTTT,CASSQGQGSEKLFF
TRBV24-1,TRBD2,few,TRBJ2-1,TGTGCCACCAGTGATTCCGGGACTAGAACCTACAATGAGCAGTTCTTC,CATSDSGTRTYNEQFF
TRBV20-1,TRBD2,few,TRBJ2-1,TGCAGTGCTAGAGGAGCAGGGAGGGATGAGCAGTTCTTC,CSARGAGRDEQFF
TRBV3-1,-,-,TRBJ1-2,TGTGCCAGCAGCCAGCGCGATTCTAACTATGGCTACACCTTC,CASSQRDSNYGYTF
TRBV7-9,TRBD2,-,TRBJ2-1,TGTGCCAGCAGCTATGGGGCCCTAGCGGGAGGTGAGCAGTTCTTC,CASSYGALAGGEQFF
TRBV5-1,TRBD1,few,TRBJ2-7,TGCGCCAGCAGCTCTGGACAGGACTACGAGCAGTACTTC,CASSSGQDYEQYF
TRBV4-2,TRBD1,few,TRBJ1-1,TGTGCCAGCAGCCAGGACAGGGTTGTAAGGACTGAAGCTTTCTTT,CASSQDRVVRTEAFF
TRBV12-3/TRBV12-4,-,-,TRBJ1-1,TGTGCCAGCAGTCCCCTGCTAGGAGCTTTCTTT,CASSPLLGAFF
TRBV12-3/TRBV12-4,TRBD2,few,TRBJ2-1,TGTGCCAGCAGTCTCATAGGCGGGAGCTCCTACAATGAGCAGTTCTTC,CASSLIGGSSYNEQFF
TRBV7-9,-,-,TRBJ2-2,TGTGCCAGCAGCTTGAGGACAGCGAACACCGGGGAGCTGTTTTTT,CASSLRTANTGELFF
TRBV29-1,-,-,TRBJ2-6,TGCAGCGTTAATGCAGCCGTCGGGGCCAACGTCCTGACTTTC,CSVNAAVGANVLTF
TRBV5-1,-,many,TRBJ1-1,TGCGCCAGCAGCTTCACAGGGCTCGGAGCAGGCGCTGAAGCTTTCTTT,CASSFTGLGAGAEAFF
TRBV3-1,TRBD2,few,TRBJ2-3,TGTGCCAGCACCCTCCTTTCCGGGACTAGCGGCGATACGCAGTATTTT,CASTLLSGTSGDTQYF
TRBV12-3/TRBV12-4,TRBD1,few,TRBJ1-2,TGTGCCAGCAAGCCGGGACAGGGATTCTATGGCTACACCTTC,CASKPGQGFYGYTF
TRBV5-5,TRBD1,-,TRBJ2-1,TGTGCCAGCAGCTTGTGGGGACAGCTAACAAATGAGCAGTTCTTC,CASSLWGQLTNEQFF
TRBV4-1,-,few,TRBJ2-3,TGCGCCAGCAGCCAAGGAGTCAGGGACACAGATACGCAGTATTTT,CASSQGVRDTDTQYF
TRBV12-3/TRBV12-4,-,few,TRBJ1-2,TGTGCCAGCAGTCGGGCGGACAGCAACTATGGCTACACCTTC,CASSRADSNYGYTF
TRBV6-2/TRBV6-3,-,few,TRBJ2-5,TGTGCCAGCAGCCGCACCACAGGAGGTAGTCCCAAAGAGACCCAGTACTTC,CASSRTTGGSPKETQYF
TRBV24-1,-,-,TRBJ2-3,TGTGCCACCAGGGGGGACCAAAGCACAGATACGCAGTATTTT,CATRGDQSTDTQYF
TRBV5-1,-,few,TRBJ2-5,TGCGCCAGCAGCTCGACAGTCCTTCAAGAGACCCAGTACTTC,CASSSTVLQETQYF
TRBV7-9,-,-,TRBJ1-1,TGTGCCAGCAGCTTAGTGAGAGAACTGCGGGGTGGAACTGAAGCTTTCTTT,CASSLVRELRGGTEAFF
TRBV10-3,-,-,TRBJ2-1,TGTGCCATCATGGTGGAGATGAATGAGCAGTTCTTC,CAIMVEMNEQFF
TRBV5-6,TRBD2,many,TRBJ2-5,TGTGCCAGCAGCTTGGCGGGACTAGCGGGTACCCAAGAGACCCAGTACTTC,CASSLAGLAGTQETQYF
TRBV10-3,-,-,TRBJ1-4,TGTGCCATCAGTGCTACAGGCCCTAATGAAAAACTGTTTTTT,CAISATGPNEKLFF
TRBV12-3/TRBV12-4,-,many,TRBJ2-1,TGTGCCAGCAGCCTCGGGAGAAGCGGCTACAATGAGCAGTTCTTC,CASSLGRSGYNEQFF
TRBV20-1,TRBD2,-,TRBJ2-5,TGCAGTGCTGGACTAGCGGGGGGGGCCCAGTACTTC,CSAGLAGGAQYF
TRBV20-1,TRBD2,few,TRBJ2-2,TGCAGTGCTAGAGACCCTTCGACTAGCGGGTTCACCGGGGAGCTGTTTTTT,CSARDPSTSGFTGELFF
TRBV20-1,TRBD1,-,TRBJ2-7,TGCAGTGCTCCTGGGCAGGGGGCGTTCGTGGGCGAGCAGTACTTC,CSAPGQGAFVGEQYF
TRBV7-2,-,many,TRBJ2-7,TGTGCCAGCAGGGGCTCCATGCAGAGCTCCTACGAGCAGTACTTC,CASRGSMQSSYEQYF
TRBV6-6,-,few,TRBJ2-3,TGTGCCAGCAGTTACTCTGGGAGCACAGATACGCAGTATTTT,CASSYSGSTDTQYF
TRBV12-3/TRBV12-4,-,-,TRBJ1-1,TGTGCCAGCAGTTTCCAGGGACGAGGCACTGAAGCTTTCTTT,CASSFQGRGTEAFF
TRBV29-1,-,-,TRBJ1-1,TGCAGCGTTGAGGAGTTAGCGAAGGGAGCTTTCTTT,CSVEELAKGAFF
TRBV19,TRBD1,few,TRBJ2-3,TGTGCCAGTTCGAGACAGGGGGAATTCACAGATACGCAGTATTTT,CASSRQGEFTDTQYF
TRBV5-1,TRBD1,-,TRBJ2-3,TGCGCCAGCAGCAAGGACAGGGGCTTCACAGATACGCAGTATTTT,CASSKDRGFTDTQYF
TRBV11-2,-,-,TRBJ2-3,TGTGCCAGCAGCTTGGGGGGGCCTGGCGATACGCAGTATTTT,CASSLGGPGDTQYF
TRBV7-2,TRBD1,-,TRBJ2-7,TGTGCCAGCAGCTTGTCCGGGACAGGGGTTCCCTACGAGCAGTACTTC,CASSLSGTGVPYEQYF
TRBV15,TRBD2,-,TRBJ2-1,TGTGCCACCAGCACCGAGACTAGCGGGAGGTTTGGTTCCTACAATGAGCAGTTCTTC,CATSTETSGRFGSYNEQFF